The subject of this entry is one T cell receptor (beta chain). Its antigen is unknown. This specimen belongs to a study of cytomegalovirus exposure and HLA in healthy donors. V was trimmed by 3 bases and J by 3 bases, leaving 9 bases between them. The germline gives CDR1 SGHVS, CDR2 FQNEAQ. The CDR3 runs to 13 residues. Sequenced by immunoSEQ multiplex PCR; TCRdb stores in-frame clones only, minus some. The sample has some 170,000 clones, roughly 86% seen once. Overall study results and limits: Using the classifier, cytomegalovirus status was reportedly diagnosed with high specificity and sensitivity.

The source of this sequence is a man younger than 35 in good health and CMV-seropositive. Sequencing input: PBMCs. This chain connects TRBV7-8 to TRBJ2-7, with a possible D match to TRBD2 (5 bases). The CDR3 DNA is TGTGCCAGCAGCTTCCCAGGAGGCTACGAGCAGTACTTC. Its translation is CASSFPGGYEQYF.